This T cell receptor beta chain originates from a study of vaccination effects on CD4 cells after COVID-19. The V gene lost 3 bases and the J gene lost 5 bases, with 14 bases spanning the gap. CDR3 length: 14 amino acids. Germline V gives CDR1 DFQATT, CDR2 SNEGSKA (reference sequence). Using immunoSEQ multiplex PCR, the repertoire was profiled, and TCRdb retains in-frame clones only, with some absent. This sample has 22,000 or so clones, with around 74% found just once. ViraFEST assay sequencing came after antigen-specific CD4+ T cells were expanded with viral peptide pools. Researchers isolated CD4+ T cells once approximately eleven days of culture had elapsed. Between March and December 2020, the person had a SARS-CoV-2 infection that PCR confirmed. Concerning this clone: What it binds is not known.

The clonotype was recovered from a human donor who had a prior SARS-CoV-2 infection. The sample in question was CD4+ T cells from PBMCs cultured with a peptide pool, obtained before COVID-19 vaccination. The V call is TRBV20-1, the J call TRBJ2-4; D may be TRBD1 (5 bases). The CDR3 DNA sequence: TGCAGTGCTAGTGATAAGGGGCGAGAAAACATTCAGTACTTC. Translation: CSASDKGRENIQYF.